A selection of T cell receptor beta chains follows, all from one sample in a study of CD8+CD57+ T cells in acquired aplastic anemia. TCRdb itself ran the reads through MiXCR, one entry per CDR3 protein. Among some 170,000 distinct CDR3 sequences listed, roughly 48% were seen once. The sample taken for sequencing was sorted CD4+, CD8+, or CD8+CD57+ T cells (not recorded which) from PBMCs. The receptors stem from a human donor with aplastic anemia. Each CDR3 is given with its conserved first and last residue. A D gene is named only where the DNA matches it firmly. Some rows mark clone size as missing; the rest say once, few, many or name a class of expanded clone.

V gene: TRBV7-2; J gene: TRBJ1-3; clone size: few; D gene: -; CDR3 protein: CASSVQVYSGNTIYF; CDR3 DNA: TGTGCCAGCAGCGTTCAGGTTTACTCTGGAAACACCATATATTTT
V gene: TRBV24-1; J gene: TRBJ2-3; clone size: many; D gene: TRBD2; CDR3 protein: CATSDPVAGGQDTQYF; CDR3 DNA: TGTGCCACCAGTGACCCGGTAGCGGGGGGGCAAGATACGCAGTATTTT
V gene: TRBV24-1; J gene: TRBJ2-3; clone size: many; D gene: TRBD2; CDR3 protein: CATGSGGPVNTQYF; CDR3 DNA: TGTGCCACCGGATCGGGGGGGCCTGTGAATACGCAGTATTTT
V gene: TRBV7-9; J gene: TRBJ2-3; clone size: once; D gene: -; CDR3 protein: CASSTTVTDTQYF; CDR3 DNA: TGTGCCAGCAGCACGACAGTTACAGATACGCAGTATTTT
V gene: TRBV20-1; J gene: TRBJ1-2; clone size: many; D gene: -; CDR3 protein: CSASPSDTSNYGYTF; CDR3 DNA: TGCAGTGCTAGCCCCTCAGACACTTCTAACTATGGCTACACCTTC
V gene: TRBV5-1; J gene: TRBJ2-1; clone size: many; D gene: TRBD1; CDR3 protein: CASSRIGTGGLSYNEQFF; CDR3 DNA: TGCGCCAGCAGCAGGATCGGGACAGGGGGTTTATCCTACAATGAGCAGTTCTTC
V gene: TRBV11-2; J gene: TRBJ2-3; clone size: -; D gene: TRBD1; CDR3 protein: CASSLGTGGSDTQYF; CDR3 DNA: TGTGCCAGCAGCTTAGGGACAGGGGGGTCAGATACGCAGTATTTT
V gene: TRBV19; J gene: TRBJ1-1; clone size: -; D gene: TRBD1; CDR3 protein: CASRDPGTGATEAFF; CDR3 DNA: TGTGCCAGTAGAGATCCCGGGACAGGGGCTACTGAAGCTTTCTTT
V gene: TRBV5-1; J gene: TRBJ2-2; clone size: many; D gene: -; CDR3 protein: CASSLIGGRNSGELFF; CDR3 DNA: TGCGCCAGCAGCTTGATAGGGGGAAGGAACTCCGGGGAGCTGTTTTTT
V gene: TRBV4-2; J gene: TRBJ2-3; clone size: -; D gene: TRBD2; CDR3 protein: CASSQEWSVAGGQDTQYF; CDR3 DNA: TGTGCCAGCAGCCAAGAGTGGTCGGTAGCGGGGGGCCAAGATACGCAGTATTTT
V gene: TRBV6-1; J gene: TRBJ2-3; clone size: many; D gene: -; CDR3 protein: CASTDSGTGTDTQYF; CDR3 DNA: TGTGCCAGCACCGATTCCGGGACGGGCACAGATACGCAGTATTTT
V gene: TRBV20-1; J gene: TRBJ2-4; clone size: many; D gene: TRBD1; CDR3 protein: CSAPKTGVYIQYF; CDR3 DNA: TGCAGTGCTCCTAAAACAGGGGTGTACATTCAGTACTTC
V gene: TRBV20-1; J gene: TRBJ1-3; clone size: many; D gene: -; CDR3 protein: CSADTLGAIYF; CDR3 DNA: TGCAGTGCCGACACTCTCGGCGCCATATATTTT
V gene: TRBV12-3/TRBV12-4; J gene: TRBJ1-2; clone size: -; D gene: -; CDR3 protein: CASSYRDGYTF; CDR3 DNA: TGTGCCAGCAGTTACAGGGATGGCTACACCTTC
V gene: TRBV2; J gene: TRBJ2-7; clone size: many; D gene: TRBD2; CDR3 protein: CASSAETSGEQYF; CDR3 DNA: TGTGCCAGCAGTGCAGAAACTAGCGGCGAGCAGTACTTC
V gene: TRBV15; J gene: TRBJ2-1; clone size: few; D gene: TRBD2; CDR3 protein: CATSRDGRTSGYNEQFF; CDR3 DNA: TGTGCCACCAGCAGAGATGGGCGGACTAGCGGCTACAATGAGCAGTTCTTC
V gene: TRBV18; J gene: TRBJ2-7; clone size: few; D gene: TRBD1; CDR3 protein: CASSTDRVSVYEQYF; CDR3 DNA: TGTGCCAGCTCAACGGACAGGGTTTCGGTTTACGAGCAGTACTTC
V gene: TRBV12-3/TRBV12-4; J gene: TRBJ1-1; clone size: many; D gene: TRBD1; CDR3 protein: CASSYRYRGQQNTEAFF; CDR3 DNA: TGTGCCAGCAGTTACAGATACAGGGGGCAACAGAACACTGAAGCTTTCTTT
V gene: TRBV4-1; J gene: TRBJ1-6; clone size: many; D gene: TRBD1; CDR3 protein: CASSHRDRLFSPLHF; CDR3 DNA: TGCGCCAGCAGCCATCGGGACAGGTTGTTTTCACCCCTCCACTTT
V gene: TRBV6-1; J gene: TRBJ2-7; clone size: -; D gene: -; CDR3 protein: CASKTQGAYYEQYF; CDR3 DNA: TGTGCCAGCAAGACACAGGGAGCGTACTACGAGCAGTACTTC
V gene: TRBV29-1; J gene: TRBJ2-7; clone size: -; D gene: TRBD2; CDR3 protein: CSDGGGPNEQYF; CDR3 DNA: TGCAGCGACGGCGGGGGGCCTAACGAGCAGTACTTC
V gene: TRBV5-1; J gene: TRBJ2-2; clone size: -; D gene: TRBD1; CDR3 protein: CASQGEPTNTGELFF; CDR3 DNA: TGCGCCAGCCAGGGGGAACCAACGAACACCGGGGAGCTGTTTTTT
V gene: TRBV10-3; J gene: TRBJ2-6; clone size: -; D gene: -; CDR3 protein: CAVSIRRTSGSGANVLTF; CDR3 DNA: TGTGCCGTCAGCATTAGGAGGACCTCCGGGTCTGGGGCCAACGTCCTGACTTTC
V gene: TRBV7-9; J gene: TRBJ1-1; clone size: -; D gene: -; CDR3 protein: CASRLAGVTEAFF; CDR3 DNA: TGTGCCAGCCGGCTAGCGGGGGTCACTGAAGCTTTCTTT
V gene: TRBV6-5; J gene: TRBJ2-7; clone size: many; D gene: TRBD1; CDR3 protein: CASSYSPGQVSEQYF; CDR3 DNA: TGTGCCAGCAGTTACTCCCCGGGACAGGTGTCCGAGCAGTACTTC
V gene: TRBV19; J gene: TRBJ1-1; clone size: -; D gene: TRBD1; CDR3 protein: CASSHPGGTEAFF; CDR3 DNA: TGTGCCAGTAGTCACCCAGGGGGCACTGAAGCTTTCTTT
V gene: TRBV6-1; J gene: TRBJ2-7; clone size: -; D gene: -; CDR3 protein: CASARGLGHEQYF; CDR3 DNA: TGTGCCAGCGCACGGGGTCTGGGCCACGAGCAGTACTTC
V gene: TRBV2; J gene: TRBJ2-5; clone size: many; D gene: -; CDR3 protein: CASIRLEETQYF; CDR3 DNA: TGTGCCAGCATACGACTTGAAGAGACCCAGTACTTC
V gene: TRBV12-3/TRBV12-4; J gene: TRBJ1-6; clone size: few; D gene: -; CDR3 protein: CASSAGSFPLHF; CDR3 DNA: TGTGCCAGCAGTGCGGGTAGTTTTCCCCTCCACTTT
V gene: TRBV19; J gene: TRBJ1-1; clone size: many; D gene: -; CDR3 protein: CATWDIDKEGSTEAFF; CDR3 DNA: TGTGCCACCTGGGACATCGACAAGGAGGGAAGCACTGAAGCTTTCTTT
V gene: TRBV24-1; J gene: TRBJ2-5; clone size: -; D gene: -; CDR3 protein: CASSISWDVETQYF; CDR3 DNA: TGTGCCAGTAGTATCTCATGGGATGTGGAGACCCAGTACTTC
V gene: TRBV4-1; J gene: TRBJ1-1; clone size: many; D gene: -; CDR3 protein: CASSQDRDTGVRQAFF; CDR3 DNA: TGCGCCAGCAGCCAAGATAGGGACACAGGCGTGAGGCAGGCTTTCTTT